This T cell receptor (beta chain) was captured in a study of sequential checkpoint blockade in melanoma. About the research overall: Under 25 patients had matched tumor biopsies before treatment and at week 13 after nivolumab or ipilimumab alone.

V lost 3 bases and J lost 7; bases outside the gene matches: 14. This CDR3 comprises 16 residues. In germline, CDR1 is KGHSH, CDR2 LQKENI. Profiling relied on immunoSEQ multiplex PCR, and the TCRdb table lists in-frame clones only, not all of them. The sample includes 7,000 or so clones, about 20% of them seen just once. Stated treatment: randomized to nivolumab then ipilimumab (arm A) or the reverse (arm B). The source is a human donor with melanoma. The J gene is TRBJ2-5, the V gene TRBV18; 7 nucleotides align to TRBD1. Sequencing was performed on tumor tissue (inferred from file names), taken from a patient given nivolumab and ipilimumab in sequence. The CDR3 region has the DNA TGTGCCAGCTCACCGAGTTACAGGGGTTTTGGTGGGACCCAGTACTTC. Its protein is CASSPSYRGFGGTQYF.